The text below deals with one TCR beta chain. No cognate antigen has been identified for it. Base-call qualities are not available, and no considerably larger clone is one nucleotide away. This sample is part of a study of blood T cell repertoires in COVID-19 (dated by TCRdb to the early 2020s). For the study in its entirety: Samples from collaborators originated in the United States, Italy and Spain and spanned both the acute and convalescent phases of COVID-19. Nearly every sample came with metadata listing a de-identified subject ID, COVID-19 status, age in years and sex. The material from the prospective study consisted of cDNA or gDNA derived from T cells, B-cell-depleted T cells, or PBMCs. Samples came from the ongoing ImmuneRACE study (first 160 participants) plus 1,254 subjects from 6 global collaborators. Where available, HLA class I and class II types were obtained from metadata supplied by the sample provider rather than from assay-based typing. The repertoires were released in a freely available public database intended as a resource for research on the immune response to SARS-CoV-2. The dataset comprised deeply sampled blood TCRbeta repertoires from subjects exposed to, actively infected with, or recovered from COVID-19. Overall study results and their limits: Clinical and demographic metadata were provided uncurated, with the amount varying by source and participant.

Collaborating institutions collected whole blood in K2EDTA tubes following their own protocols. Collaborator samples were shipped for TCRbeta analysis as frozen whole blood, isolated PBMCs, or DNA extracted from either sample type. The immunoSEQ Assay, a bias-controlled multiplex PCR, was used to amplify TCRbeta CDR3 regions from genomic DNA. As for how the authors treated the data: The number of nucleated cells in each sample was estimated by amplification of reference gene primers within the assay. To quantify the absolute abundance of each unique TCRbeta CDR3 rearrangement, sequence reads were collapsed and filtered. For each sample, productive Simpson clonality was calculated by taking the square root of Simpson's diversity index across productive rearrangements. TCRdb took this table from immuneACCESS and kept in-frame rearrangements with V and J called. Such tables lack part of the clones; where checked against another copy, unresolved V genes explain under half of the gap, and the rest is unexplained. D and trimming were read from the DNA, whereas the V and J calls and clone size are those reported in that table. A total of about 75,000 clones appear in this sample, around two thirds of them only once. The leading ten clones occupy just over 2.5% of the sample.

The CDR3 has 16 amino acids, counting the end cysteine and phenylalanine. Here the CDR3 DNA is all that survives: 48 bases in frame from base 1. V and J lose 1 base and 5 bases, and a span of 15 bases separates them. Sequences MNHEY (CDR1) and SMNVEV (CDR2) are obtained from the germline V gene (reference sequence). Sequencing used peripheral blood. This clonotype was obtained from a human donor with acute or convalescent COVID-19. The donor label of this sample is uncertain. Rearrangement joined TRBV27 to TRBJ2-1; TRBD2 could be the D gene, as 5 bases match. The CDR3 here reads CASSLLGRGRDNEQFF. The DNA is as follows: TGTGCCAGCAGTTTATTAGGCCGCGGGCGGGACAATGAGCAGTTCTTC.